In this sample, the clone carrying this TCR beta chain turned up once. The data stem from a study of blood T cell repertoires in COVID-19. Study-wide background: The United States, Italy and Spain provided the acute and convalescent COVID-19 samples. T cells, B-cell-depleted T cells, or PBMCs provided the cDNA or gDNA that served as material.

This table comes from immunoSEQ multiplex PCR, and its TCRdb copy is limited to in-frame clones, with some not included. The sample lists 170,000 or so clones, about 90% occurring once. Participants were placed into cohorts based on the clinical history they reported. Before being deemed recovered, Cohort 3 donors had two negative PCRs, clearance, or symptom resolution. The CDR3 spans 15 residues. The germline CDR1 and CDR2 sequences are SGHRS and YFSETQ. Trimming left V 5 bases short and J 0 bases short, with 9 bases between. Input material: PBMCs or T cells enriched from blood (not recorded which). This sequence was found in a woman aged 50 to 60 who had recovered from COVID-19. The rearrangement uses TRBV5-1 and TRBJ2-6, with a weak D call TRBD2 (6 bases). CDR3 sequence (DNA): TGCGCCAGCAGTCCGGGGGTCTCTGGGGCCAACGTCCTGACTTTC. It yields the protein CASSPGVSGANVLTF. The whole variable domain, filled in from reference TRBV5-1 and TRBJ2-6, reads KAGVTQTPRYLIKTRGQQVTLSCSPISGHRSVSWYQQTPGQGLQFLFEYFSETQRNKGNFPGRFSGRQFSNSRSEMNVSTLELGDSALYLCASSPGVSGANVLTFGAGSRLTVL.